This T cell receptor beta chain appears in the sequencing data of a study of cytomegalovirus exposure and HLA in healthy donors. With regard to this clone: Its specificity is not known.

Use of 60 Vbeta and 13 Jbeta primers characterized the PCR. Clones were read by immunoSEQ multiplex PCR, and TCRdb kept only the in-frame ones, dropping some. The sample holds 100,000 to 150,000 clones; about 72% are singletons and the top ten take 1.4% to 1.5%. Study-level findings and limits: A few chains tied to CMV proved CMV antigen-specific in vitro.

The ends lost 3 bases at V and 4 bases at J; junction bases unmatched: 4. CDR1 and CDR2 from the germline V gene are SQVTM and ANQGSEA. The CDR3 is 15 residues long. The specimen was PBMCs. This receptor was identified in a female donor in good health and CMV-seronegative. This chain joins TRBV29-1 and TRBJ2-1, with 12 positions matching TRBD2. The CDR3 region has the DNA TGCAGCGTTGAGGGTCTAGCGGGAGGGTACAATGAGCAGTTCTTC. As protein: CSVEGLAGGYNEQFF.